The clone carrying this T cell receptor (beta chain) was counted a few times. Per the germline V gene, CDR1 is SGHTA and CDR2 is FQGNSA. Germline trimming cut 3 bases from V and 0 bases from J; bases unmatched to any gene: 2. This CDR3 has 15 residues. One entry per CDR3 protein, called by TCRdb with MiXCR from the RT-PCR reads. The repertoire has fewer than 800,000 distinct CDR3 sequences, 12% to 15% of them found once; the top ten carry 3% to 4.5%. The source is a female donor in good health, serving as a healthy control. Sequencing was done on a sample of memory CD4+ T cells from blood. V and J are TRBV7-2 and TRBJ2-3; the match to TRBD2 covers 8 bases. CDR3 bases: TGTGCCAGCAGCTTGCGGGGGGCTAGCACAGATACGCAGTATTTT. Protein: CASSLRGASTDTQYF.